The present T cell receptor beta chain was sequenced within a study of neurological immune-mediated disorders. Study findings and constraints: Among expanded clones, no CDR3 amino acid sequences were shared across subjects, a pattern suggesting private repertoires in all groups.

In each sequencing run, over 170 million TCR-beta sequences were generated from 15-18 subjects. A single record per CDR3 protein comes from TCRdb applying MiXCR to the 5' RACE reads. The sample has tens of thousands of distinct CDR3 sequences, around an eighth seen once; the top ten hold roughly 13%. In its sample, this clonotype is medium-sized. Its antigen is undetermined. The CDR3 contains 17 residues. The J segment lost 1 base and the V segment lost 1 base, leaving 9 bases of the junction unmatched. Germline V gene data show CDR1 as DFQATT and CDR2 as SNEGSKA (reference sequence). Sequences were obtained from PBMCs. J is TRBJ2-7 and V is TRBV20-1, with 11 bases identical to TRBD2. This TCR derives from a woman aged 55-69 years with HTLV-1-associated myelopathy (HAM/TSP). In DNA form, the CDR3 reads TGCAGTGCTAGAGGGATGACCGGGACTAGCGGTTCCTACGAGCAGTACTTC. Translating gives CSARGMTGTSGSYEQYF.